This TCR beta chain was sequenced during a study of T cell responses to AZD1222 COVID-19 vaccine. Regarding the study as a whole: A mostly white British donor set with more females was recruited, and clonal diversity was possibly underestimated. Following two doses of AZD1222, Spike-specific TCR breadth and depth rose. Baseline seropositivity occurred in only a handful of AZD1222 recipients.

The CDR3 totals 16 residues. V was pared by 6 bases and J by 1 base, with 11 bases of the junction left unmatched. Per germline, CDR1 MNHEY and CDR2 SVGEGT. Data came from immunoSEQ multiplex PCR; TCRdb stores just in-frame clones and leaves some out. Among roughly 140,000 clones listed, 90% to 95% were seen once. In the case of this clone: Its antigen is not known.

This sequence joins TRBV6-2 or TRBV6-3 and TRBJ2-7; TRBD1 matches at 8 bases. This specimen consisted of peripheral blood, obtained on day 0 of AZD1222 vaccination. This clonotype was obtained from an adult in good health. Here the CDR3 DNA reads TGTGCCAGCAGCTCCCGTCCGGGACAGGTATCCTACGAGCAGTACTTC. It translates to CASSSRPGQVSYEQYF.